This T cell receptor (beta chain) was captured by sequencing in a study of a mutant IDH1 vaccine in newly diagnosed glioma. About the study: Treated patients were about 60% male, roughly 38% female, mean age approximately 42 years.

CDR3 length equals 18 residues. Trimming removed 0 bases from V and 4 bases from J, with 20 bases in between. The germline gives CDR1 MGHRA, CDR2 YSYEKL. Comments on this clone: As yet, its antigen is unknown.

The time point: week 11, during vaccination. Each dose delivered 300 ug of mutant IDH1 20-mer peptide subcutaneously with imiquimod. The donors had new WHO grade 3 or 4 astrocytomas; these were IDH1-mutant and ATRX-lost. TCRdb keeps only in-frame clones here, not all; method: immunoSEQ multiplex PCR. The profile shows about 31,000 clones, approximately 78% of them singletons. Specimen: PBMCs, collected from a glioma patient whose treatment included an IDH1 peptide vaccine. The TCR was taken from a young man with glioma. The chain joins TRBV4-1 to TRBJ2-3; the D gene is possibly TRBD1 (7 bases). The CDR3 region has the DNA TGCGCCAGCAGCCAAGAGGGGGGCGACCAGGGGGTAGCAGATACGCAGTATTTT. The encoded protein is CASSQEGGDQGVADTQYF.